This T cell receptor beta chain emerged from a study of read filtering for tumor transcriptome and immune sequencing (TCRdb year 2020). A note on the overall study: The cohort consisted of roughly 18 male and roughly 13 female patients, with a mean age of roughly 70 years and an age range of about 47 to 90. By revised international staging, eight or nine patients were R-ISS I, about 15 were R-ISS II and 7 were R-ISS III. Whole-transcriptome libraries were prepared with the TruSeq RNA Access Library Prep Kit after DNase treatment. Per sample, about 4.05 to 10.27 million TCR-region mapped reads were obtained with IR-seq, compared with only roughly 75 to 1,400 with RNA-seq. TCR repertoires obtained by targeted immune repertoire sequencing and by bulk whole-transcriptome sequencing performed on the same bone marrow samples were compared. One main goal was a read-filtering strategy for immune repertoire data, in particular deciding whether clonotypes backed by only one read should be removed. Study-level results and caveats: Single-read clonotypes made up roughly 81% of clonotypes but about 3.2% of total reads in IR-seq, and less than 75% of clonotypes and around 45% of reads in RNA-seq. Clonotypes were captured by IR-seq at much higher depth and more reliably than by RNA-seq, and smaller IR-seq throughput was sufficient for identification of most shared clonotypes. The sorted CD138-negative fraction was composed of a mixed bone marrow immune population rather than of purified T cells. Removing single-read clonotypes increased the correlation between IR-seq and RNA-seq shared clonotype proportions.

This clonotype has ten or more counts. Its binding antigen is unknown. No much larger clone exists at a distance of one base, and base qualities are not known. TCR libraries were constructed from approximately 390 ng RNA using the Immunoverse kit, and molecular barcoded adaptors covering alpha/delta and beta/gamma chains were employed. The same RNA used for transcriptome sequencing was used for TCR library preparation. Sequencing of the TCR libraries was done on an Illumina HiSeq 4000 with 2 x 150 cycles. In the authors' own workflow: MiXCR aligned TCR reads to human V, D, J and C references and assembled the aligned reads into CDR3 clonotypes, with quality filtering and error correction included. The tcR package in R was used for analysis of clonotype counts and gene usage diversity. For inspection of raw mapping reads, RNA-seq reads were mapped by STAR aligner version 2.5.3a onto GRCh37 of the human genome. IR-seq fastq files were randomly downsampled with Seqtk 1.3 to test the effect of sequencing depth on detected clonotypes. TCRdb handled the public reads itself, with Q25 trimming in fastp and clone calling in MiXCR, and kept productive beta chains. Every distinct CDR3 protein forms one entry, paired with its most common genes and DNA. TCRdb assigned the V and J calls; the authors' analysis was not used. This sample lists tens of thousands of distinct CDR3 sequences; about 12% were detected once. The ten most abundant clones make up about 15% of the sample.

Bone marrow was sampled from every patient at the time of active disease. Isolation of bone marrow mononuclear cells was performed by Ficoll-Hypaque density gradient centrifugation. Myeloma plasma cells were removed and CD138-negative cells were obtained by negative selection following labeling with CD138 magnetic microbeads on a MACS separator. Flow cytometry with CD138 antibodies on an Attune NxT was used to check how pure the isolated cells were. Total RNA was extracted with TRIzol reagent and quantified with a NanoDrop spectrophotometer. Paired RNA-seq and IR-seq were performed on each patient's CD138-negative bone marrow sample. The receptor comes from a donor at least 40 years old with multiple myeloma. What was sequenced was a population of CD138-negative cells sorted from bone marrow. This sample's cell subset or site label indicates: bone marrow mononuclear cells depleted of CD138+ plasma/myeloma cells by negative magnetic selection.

The nucleotide sequence is given as TGTGCCAGCAGCTTCCGGACTAGCGGGAAAACAGATACGCAGTATTTT. It codes for CASSFRTSGKTDTQYF. This receptor chain uses TRBV7-2 and TRBJ2-3; 12 nucleotides in the junction match TRBD2. The CDR3 covers 16 residues, taking in both the cysteine and the phenylalanine. The DNA shown is the 48-base CDR3, in frame from base 1. CDR1 and CDR2, per the germline V gene, are SGHTA and FQGNSA. V has 3 bases trimmed and J has 3 bases trimmed; junction bases matching no gene number 4. When the CDR3 is completed using the reference TRBV7-2 and TRBJ2-3 genes on either side, the full variable domain is GAGVSQSPSNKVTEKGKDVELRCDPISGHTALYWYRQSLGQGLEFLIYFQGNSAPDKSGLPSDRFSAERTGGSVSTLTIQRTQQEDSAVYLCASSFRTSGKTDTQYFGPGTRLTVL.